The sample holds one count of the clone carrying this T cell receptor (beta chain). These data are taken from a study of technical replicates of blood from a few donors. Germline CDR1 LNHDA, CDR2 SQIVND (reference sequence). The V gene end was trimmed by 3 bases and the J gene end by 5 bases; junction bases not matched to a gene: 11. This CDR3 is built from 16 residues. The data were produced by immunoSEQ multiplex PCR, yet TCRdb's version contains in-frame clones alone and is incomplete. The sample includes about 82,000 clones, around 94% of them seen just once. This clonotype was sampled from a human donor in good health. Sequencing used T cells isolated from PBMCs. The gene calls are TRBV19 and TRBJ2-7; 9 bases match TRBD2. This CDR3 is CASSMSRGSGRHEQYF. For the CDR3, the DNA is TGTGCCAGTAGTATGTCAAGGGGTAGCGGGAGACACGAGCAGTACTTC. The variable domain in full, with the rest retrieved from reference TRBV19 and TRBJ2-7, is DGGITQSPKYLFRKEGQNVTLSCEQNLNHDAMYWYRQDPGQGLRLIYYSQIVNDFQKGDIAEGYSVSREKKESFPLTVTSAQKNPTAFYLCASSMSRGSGRHEQYFGPGTRLTVT.